The clone carrying this T cell receptor (beta chain) was detected only once. This entry comes from a study of blood T cell repertoires in COVID-19. Whole-study context: Whether acute or convalescent, the COVID-19 samples came from the United States, Italy and Spain.

The CDR3 extends over 15 amino acids. The V gene lost 2 bases and the J gene lost 2 bases, with 12 bases spanning the gap. Germline V CDR1 and CDR2: SGHTA, FQGNSA. The method was immunoSEQ multiplex PCR; TCRdb's version includes in-frame clones alone and lacks a portion of them. The repertoire holds about 50,000 clones, with approximately 89% as singletons. This sequence originates from a human donor with active COVID-19. The donor label of this sample is uncertain. Sequenced: peripheral blood. The rearrangement uses TRBV7-2 and TRBJ2-5; TRBD2 is a possible D gene (6 bases). CDR3 loop: CASSLYRRVQETQYF. Written as DNA, the CDR3 is TGTGCCAGCAGCTTATATCGGAGGGTTCAAGAGACCCAGTACTTC.